Below, one T cell receptor beta chain is given with its context. The sample is drawn from a study of blood T cell repertoires in COVID-19. In the study overall: The United States, Italy and Spain were the sources of the acute and convalescent COVID-19 samples. PBMCs, B-cell-depleted T cells, or T cells were the source of the cDNA or gDNA that made up the material.

CDR3 length: 14 amino acids. CDR1 and CDR2 (germline): MDHEN, SYDVKM. Trimming took 2 bases from V and 3 from J, leaving 9 bases between them. Only in-frame clones appear in the TCRdb table, and some are missing; sequencing was by immunoSEQ multiplex PCR. This sample yields over 100,000 clones, of which about 81% are seen a single time; approximately 7.9% belongs to the top ten. The chain carries TRBV28 and TRBJ2-3; tentatively, D is TRBD2 (6 bases). The receptor was derived from a man aged 65 to 79 with acute or convalescent COVID-19. Sequencing input: peripheral blood. CDR3 sequence: CASSLPGRTDTQYF. In nucleotides, the CDR3 is TGTGCCAGCAGTTTACCCGGGAGAACAGATACGCAGTATTTT.